This record covers a single T cell receptor beta chain. What it binds is unknown. This specimen belongs to a study of radiotherapy plus CTLA-4 blockade in lung cancer. Turning to the study itself: For 15% to 20% of patients, objective responses occurred, and approximately 30% had disease control. Overall study results and limits: Among reported predictors of response, early blood T cell clone dynamics with interferon-beta performed best. Radiotherapy was combined with ipilimumab, and tumor-derived TCR clones then expanded in blood.

Clones were sequenced by immunoSEQ multiplex PCR, and TCRdb holds only the in-frame ones, with some missing. Here the sample spans around 100,000 clones, 81% being singletons. The receptor was derived from a human donor with non-small cell lung cancer that progressed on radiotherapy plus ipilimumab. Some clones in this sample may be carry-over from other donors' samples. This specimen consisted of peripheral blood, obtained from a patient treated with radiotherapy plus ipilimumab.

CDR3 in DNA: TGTGCCAGCAGCCAAGATGGGGACAGGCCGAGTTTCGAGCAGTACTTC. Amino acids: CASSQDGDRPSFEQYF. V is TRBV4-2 and J is TRBJ2-7, with 8 bases lining up with TRBD1. The V segment lost 0 bases and the J segment 6 bases; nucleotides outside the gene matches: 10. This CDR3 is built from 16 residues. Germline CDR1 reads LGHNA; CDR2 reads YNFKEQ.